The present TCR beta chain was sequenced within a study of T cells in Graves' hyperthyroidism and ophthalmopathy. Study results and limitations: For ophthalmopathy, model prediction preceded onset by a median around 7 months.

The germline V gene has CDR1 KGHSH and CDR2 LQKENI. CDR3 length equals 16 residues. Losses at the gene ends were 2 bases for V and 4 bases for J; bases not matched to a gene: 5. This clonotype was detected ten times or more. The antigen is not known. Researchers amplified the TCR beta CDR3 regions from RNA transcripts. HTBI primers were employed in a first-round RT-PCR of the TCR CDR3. Via MiXCR, TCRdb re-called the multiplex PCR reads, giving one row per CDR3 protein. The sample shows about 570,000 distinct CDR3 sequences, around 15% of them seen only once. The sample comprised blood. The chain joins TRBV18 to TRBJ2-5; TRBD2 agrees at 12 bases. The sequence was collected from a middle-aged woman with Graves' hyperthyroidism. The CDR3 is CASSPSRLAGAETQYF. The CDR3 DNA reads as TGTGCCAGCTCACCATCACGACTAGCGGGAGCAGAGACCCAGTACTTC. Drawing the rest from reference TRBV18 and TRBJ2-5, the complete variable domain is NAGVMQNPRHLVRRRGQEARLRCSPMKGHSHVYWYRQLPEEGLKFMVYLQKENIIDESGMPKERFSAEFPKEGPSILRIQQVVRGDSAAYFCASSPSRLAGAETQYFGPGTRLLVL.